Each of the 23 T cell receptor beta chains below was sequenced from the same sample in a study of control samples from healthy donors and cancer patients. The method was immunoSEQ multiplex PCR; TCRdb's version includes in-frame clones alone and lacks a portion of them. The repertoire holds under 200,000 clones, with just over 85% as singletons. The sequencing sample was made of blood. The source is a woman under 40 in good health.

J is TRBJ1-6 and V is TRBV7-6; TRBD1 matches at 11 bases. CDR1 and CDR2 from the germline V gene are SGHVS and FNYEAQ. The CDR3 runs 16 residues. The V and J ends lost 5 bases and 6 bases, in that order; junction bases with no gene match: 6. The CDR3 nucleotides are TGTGCCAGCAGCCCCGGACAGGGGGCTATTAATTCACCCCTCCACTTT. It encodes CASSPGQGAINSPLHF.

The V and J genes are TRBV30 and TRBJ2-4; the D call may be TRBD1 or TRBD2 (5 bases each). The CDR3 spans 15 residues. With 0 bases removed from V and 5 bases from J, the gap between germline ends came to 14 bases. Per germline, CDR1 GTSNPN and CDR2 SVGIG (reference sequence). CDR3 coding DNA: TGTGCCTGGAGTGTAATACGGGACCCCCAAAACATTCAGTACTTC. Translated: CAWSVIRDPQNIQYF.

This clone was observed once. This chain links TRBV5-6 with TRBJ2-1, with 10 bases identical to TRBD2. Looked up from germline, CDR1 is SGHDT and CDR2 is YYEEEE. V dropped 4 bases and J dropped 7; count of bases not matched to a gene: 14. This CDR3 contains 17 residues. The CDR3 coding sequence is TGTGCCAGCAGCCTCCCCGGCAGCGGGGGGGCATGGAATGAGCAGTTCTTC. This sequence encodes CASSLPGSGGAWNEQFF.

As for this clone: This sample includes further DNA sequences coding for the same CDR3. J is TRBJ1-4 and V is TRBV7-9; possible D gene TRBD1, 5 bases. Deletions cut 2 bases from V and 3 bases from J, with 10 bases between. The CDR3 runs 15 residues. Per the germline V gene, CDR1 is SEHNR and CDR2 is FQNEAQ (reference sequence). The CDR3 here is CASSLKGAANEKLFF. The CDR3 DNA follows: TGTGCCAGCAGCTTAAAAGGGGCTGCTAATGAAAAACTGTTTTTT.

The rearrangement joins TRBV9 to TRBJ2-2, with 9 bases fitting TRBD1. The CDR3 is 16 residues long. CDR1 and CDR2 (germline): SGDLS, YYNGEE. Losses at the gene ends were 0 bases for V and 4 bases for J; bases not matched to a gene: 4. This CDR3 reads CASSVAGQGGTGELFF. The CDR3 DNA reads as TGTGCCAGCAGCGTAGCGGGACAGGGAGGCACCGGGGAGCTGTTTTTT. Using reference TRBV9 and TRBJ2-2 for the parts outside the CDR3, the full variable domain is DSGVTQTPKHLITATGQRVTLRCSPRSGDLSVYWYQQSLDQGLQFLIQYYNGEERAKGNILERFSAQQFPDLHSELNLSSLELGDSALYFCASSVAGQGGTGELFFGEGSRLTVL.

The chain links TRBV5-5 to TRBJ1-2; unclear D gene. In germline, CDR1 is SGHKS, CDR2 YYEKEE (reference sequence). CDR3 size: 15 residues. V lost 2 bases and J lost 0, with 11 bases in between. DNA for the CDR3: TGTGCCAGCAGCTTATTCGGAAATCCTAACTATGGCTACACCTTC. Its protein is CASSLFGNPNYGYTF.

The chain carries TRBV20-1 and TRBJ1-5; tentative D call: TRBD1 (5 bases). The V and J ends lost 3 bases and 4 bases respectively, with 13 bases between them. The CDR3 runs to 14 residues. Germline V lookup: CDR1 DFQATT, CDR2 SNEGSKA (reference sequence). In DNA form, the CDR3 reads TGCAGTGCTAGTCCGGCAGGGCTAAATCAGCCCCAGCATTTT. Residues: CSASPAGLNQPQHF.

The rearrangement uses TRBV7-9 and TRBJ1-4, with 8 bases identical to TRBD1. Looked up from germline, CDR1 is SEHNR and CDR2 is FQNEAQ (reference sequence). The CDR3 sequence is 16 residues long. V shed 5 bases, J shed 8 bases, and the junction held 13 bases outside the gene matches. In nucleotides, the CDR3 is TGTGCCAGCAGCCTATCCCGACAGGGGATGTGGGAAAAACTGTTTTTT. Encoded protein: CASSLSRQGMWEKLFF.

The rearrangement links TRBV19 to TRBJ2-1; 8 bases line up with TRBD2. CDR3 length equals 16 residues. Losses at the gene ends were 5 bases for V and 4 bases for J; bases not matched to a gene: 10. Germline CDR1 reads LNHDA; CDR2 reads SQIVND (reference sequence). The CDR3 spells CASSARAGVAYNEQFF. The DNA of the CDR3 is TGTGCCAGTAGTGCTCGAGCGGGAGTGGCGTACAATGAGCAGTTCTTC. The full variable domain, its missing parts supplied by reference TRBV19 and TRBJ2-1, is DGGITQSPKYLFRKEGQNVTLSCEQNLNHDAMYWYRQDPGQGLRLIYYSQIVNDFQKGDIAEGYSVSREKKESFPLTVTSAQKNPTAFYLCASSARAGVAYNEQFFGPGTRLTVL.

The chain recombines TRBV27 with TRBJ1-1; D not resolved. Trimming cost V 2 bases and J 3 bases, with 10 bases left between them. CDR3 size: 14 residues. Looked up from germline, CDR1 is MNHEY and CDR2 is SMNVEV (reference sequence). CDR3 coding DNA: TGTGCCAGCAGTTTAGGGCGGTCGGACACTGAAGCTTTCTTT. Its translation: CASSLGRSDTEAFF.

The sample holds a few counts of this clone. This chain links TRBV6-5 with TRBJ1-5, with a possible D match to TRBD1 (6 bases). From germline, CDR1 is MNHEY and CDR2 SVGAGI. V was cut by 7 bases and J by 0 bases, with 7 bases left in between. The CDR3 runs to 13 residues. The CDR3 nucleotides are TGTGCCAGCAAGGACAGTAGCAATCAGCCCCAGCATTTT. Its protein is CASKDSSNQPQHF.

The chain has TRBV19 and TRBJ1-3, with a possible D match to TRBD1 (5 bases). CDR3 length: 15 residues. The V end lost 7 bases, the J end lost 0 bases, and 13 bases lay between the germline ends. Germline loops: CDR1 LNHDA, CDR2 SQIVND (reference sequence). CDR3 residues: CASTPGPLSGNTIYF. The DNA of the CDR3 is TGTGCCAGTACCCCGGGACCCCTCTCTGGAAACACCATATATTTT.

The rearrangement joins TRBV3-1 (or the pseudogene TRBV3-2) to TRBJ2-3; 12 positions agree with TRBD2. Germline V gene sequence: CDR1 LGHDT, CDR2 YNNKEL (reference sequence). V dropped 4 bases and J dropped 10; count of bases not matched to a gene: 9. The CDR3 has 15 amino acids. The CDR3 loop reads CASSPKLAGGYAQYF. DNA for the CDR3: TGTGCCAGCAGCCCCAAACTAGCGGGAGGTTACGCGCAGTATTTT.

The rearrangement joins TRBV7-8 to TRBJ2-3; 15 positions agree with TRBD2. Germline trimming cut 4 bases from V and 0 bases from J; bases unmatched to any gene: 5. The CDR3 is 18 residues long. CDR1 and CDR2 (germline): SGHVS, FQNEAQ. CDR3 coding DNA: TGTGCCAGCAGCTGGCGGACTAGCGGGGGGGCTAGCACAGATACGCAGTATTTT. Encoded protein: CASSWRTSGGASTDTQYF.

The gene calls are TRBV21-1 and TRBJ2-7; TRBD1 is the table's D call, not checked against the DNA. TRBV21-1 is classified as a pseudogene. The CDR3 totals 15 residues. The CDR3 DNA sequence: TGTGCCAGCAACCCTCCGACAGGGCCGCGACACGAGCAGTACTTC. It specifies CASNPPTGPRHEQYF.

The CDR3 reads CASSPGAGEAGEQYV. The CDR3 DNA sequence: TGTGCCAGCAGCCCGGGGGCAGGGGAGGCTGGCGAGCAGTACGTC. The chain uses TRBV5-6 and TRBJ2-7, with D perhaps matching TRBD1 or TRBD2 (6 bases each). V was pared by 4 bases and J by 6 bases, with 20 bases between. The CDR3 length is 15 residues. Germline V gene lookup returns CDR1 SGHDT and CDR2 YYEEEE.

This chain links TRBV28 with TRBJ2-7; D may be TRBD1 (5 bases). The CDR3 sequence is 13 residues long. The V gene's germline CDR1 is MDHEN and CDR2 SYDVKM. With 3 bases removed from V and 6 bases from J, the gap between germline ends came to 12 bases. CDR3: CASSLLTGIEQYF. The CDR3 nucleotides read TGTGCCAGCAGTTTGTTAACAGGCATCGAGCAGTACTTC.

This chain uses TRBV30 with TRBJ1-3; the D is unclear. CDR3 length equals 14 residues. V was shortened by 0 bases and J by 3 bases, with 9 bases between the two germline ends. CDR1 and CDR2 from the germline V gene are GTSNPN and SVGIG (reference sequence). The chain's CDR3 is CAWSVGQNGNTIYF. CDR3 nucleotides: TGTGCCTGGAGTGTAGGGCAGAATGGAAACACCATATATTTT. The full variable domain, completed using reference TRBV30 and TRBJ1-3, is SQTIHQWPATLVQPVGSPLSLECTVEGTSNPNLYWYRQAAGRGLQLLFYSVGIGQISSEVPQNLSASRPQDRQFILSSKKLLLSDSGFYLCAWSVGQNGNTIYFGEGSWLTVV.

This clone was seen once. J is TRBJ1-1 and V is TRBV5-1; D not certain. The germline CDR1 and CDR2 sequences are SGHRS and YFSETQ. Trimming left V 3 bases short and J 2 bases short, with 5 bases between. CDR3 size: 12 residues. CDR3 loop: CASSSGNTEAFF. The CDR3 bases are TGCGCCAGCAGCTCCGGTAACACTGAAGCTTTCTTT.

The CDR3 protein is CASSLARTGGTEAFF. For the CDR3, the DNA is TGTGCCAGCAGCTTGGCTCGGACAGGAGGGACTGAAGCTTTCTTT. The rearrangement uses TRBV5-6 and TRBJ1-1; 7 bases agree with TRBD1. The germline V gene has CDR1 SGHDT and CDR2 YYEEEE. The CDR3 is 15 residues long. The V and J ends lost 0 bases and 5 bases, in that order; junction bases with no gene match: 7.

The chain combines TRBV12-3 or TRBV12-4 with TRBJ2-1, with 7 positions matching TRBD2. The CDR3 consists of 13 residues. Trimming took 3 bases from V and 8 from J; bases not matched to a gene: 4. The CDR3: CASSLGRGHEQFF. The CDR3 DNA is TGTGCCAGCAGTTTGGGGAGGGGCCATGAGCAGTTCTTC.

The chain carries TRBV6-5 and TRBJ2-7; 10 nucleotides align to TRBD2. J gave up 0 bases and V 6 bases, and 5 bases lay outside the gene matches. From germline, CDR1 is MNHEY and CDR2 SVGAGI. The CDR3 sequence is 15 residues long. CDR3 in DNA: TGTGCCAGCAGCTTGGGACTAGCGAGCTCCTACGAGCAGTACTTC. Its protein product is CASSLGLASSYEQYF.

V gene TRBV27 combines with J gene TRBJ2-3, with 9 bases that match TRBD2. The V and J ends lost 8 bases and 3 bases, in that order; junction bases with no gene match: 9. CDR1 and CDR2 (germline): MNHEY, SMNVEV (reference sequence). The CDR3 is made up of 15 amino acids. This chain's CDR3 is CASGDLAGRTDTQYF. CDR3 nucleotides: TGTGCCAGCGGCGATCTAGCGGGGAGGACAGATACGCAGTATTTT.